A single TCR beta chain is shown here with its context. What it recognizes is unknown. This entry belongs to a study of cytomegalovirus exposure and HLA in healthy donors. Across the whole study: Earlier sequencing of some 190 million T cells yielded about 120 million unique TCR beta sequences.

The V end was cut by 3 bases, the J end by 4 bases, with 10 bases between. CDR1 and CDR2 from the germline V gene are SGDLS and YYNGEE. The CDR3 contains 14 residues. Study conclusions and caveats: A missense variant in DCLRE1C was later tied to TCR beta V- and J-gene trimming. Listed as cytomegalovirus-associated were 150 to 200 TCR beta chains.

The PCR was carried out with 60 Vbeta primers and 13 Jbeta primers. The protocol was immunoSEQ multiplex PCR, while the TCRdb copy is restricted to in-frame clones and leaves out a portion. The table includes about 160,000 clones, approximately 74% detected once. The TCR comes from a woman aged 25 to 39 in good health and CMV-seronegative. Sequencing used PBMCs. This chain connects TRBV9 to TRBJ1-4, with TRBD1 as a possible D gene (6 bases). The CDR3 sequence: CASSAPGHNEKLFF. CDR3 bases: TGTGCCAGCAGCGCCCCGGGACATAATGAAAAACTGTTTTTT.